Many counts were recorded for the clone carrying this TCR beta chain. This specimen belongs to a study of regulatory T cells in long-lasting Graves disease. The time point: newly diagnosed GD, antithyroid drugs for less than 3 months. PBMCs provided the RNA from which the TCR library was made. J gave up 4 bases and V 3 bases, and 8 bases lay outside the gene matches. The germline V gene has CDR1 SGHRS and CDR2 YFSETQ. The CDR3 spans 17 residues. Library construction for TCR beta used iRepertoire HTBI primers and Arm-PCR of CDR3 regions. One entry per CDR3 protein results from TCRdb running MiXCR on the multiplex PCR reads. The profile covers hundreds of thousands of distinct CDR3 sequences, with 13% appearing a single time and more than 8.5% taken by the ten largest. The data were also submitted as part of a second study, on T cells in Graves' hyperthyroidism and ophthalmopathy.

The receptor's source is a man in his thirties or forties with Graves disease. Sequenced material: peripheral blood mononuclear cells (PBMCs), taken at new diagnosis, from a patient treated with antithyroid drugs. The V call is TRBV5-1, the J call TRBJ2-3; TRBD2 aligns across 13 bases. The CDR3 sequence is CASSSNGLAGAADTQYF. The DNA for the CDR3 is TGCGCCAGCAGCTCAAATGGACTAGCGGGAGCGGCAGATACGCAGTATTTT.